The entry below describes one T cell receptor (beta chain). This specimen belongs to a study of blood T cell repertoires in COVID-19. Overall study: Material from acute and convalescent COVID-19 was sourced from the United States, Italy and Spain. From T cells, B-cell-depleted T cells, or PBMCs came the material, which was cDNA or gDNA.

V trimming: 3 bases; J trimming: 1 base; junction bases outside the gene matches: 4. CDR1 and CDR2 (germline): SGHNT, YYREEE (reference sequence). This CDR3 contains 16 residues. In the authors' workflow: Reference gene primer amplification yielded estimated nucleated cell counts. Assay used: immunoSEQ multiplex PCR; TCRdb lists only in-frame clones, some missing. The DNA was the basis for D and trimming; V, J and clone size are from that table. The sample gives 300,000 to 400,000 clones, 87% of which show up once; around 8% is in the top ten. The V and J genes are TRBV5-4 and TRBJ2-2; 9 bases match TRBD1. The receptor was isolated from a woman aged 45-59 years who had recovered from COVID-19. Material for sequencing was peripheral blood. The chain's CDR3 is CASSSPGQGNTGELFF. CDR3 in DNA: TGTGCCAGCAGCTCTCCGGGACAGGGGAACACCGGGGAGCTGTTTTTT. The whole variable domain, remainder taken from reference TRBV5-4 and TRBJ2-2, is ETGVTQSPTHLIKTRGQQVTLRCSSQSGHNTVSWYQQALGQGPQFIFQYYREEENGRGNFPPRFSGLQFPNYSSELNVNALELDDSALYLCASSSPGQGNTGELFFGEGSRLTVL.